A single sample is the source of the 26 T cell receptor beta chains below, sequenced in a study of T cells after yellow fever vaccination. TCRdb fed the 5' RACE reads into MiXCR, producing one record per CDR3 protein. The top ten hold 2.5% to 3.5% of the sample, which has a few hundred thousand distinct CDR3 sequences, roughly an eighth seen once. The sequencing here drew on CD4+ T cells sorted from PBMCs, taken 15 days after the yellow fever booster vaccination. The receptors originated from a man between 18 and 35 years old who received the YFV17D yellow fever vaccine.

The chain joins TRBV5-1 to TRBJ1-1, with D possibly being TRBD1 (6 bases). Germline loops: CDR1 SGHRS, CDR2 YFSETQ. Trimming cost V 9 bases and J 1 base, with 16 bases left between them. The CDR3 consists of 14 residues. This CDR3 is CATKTGHGNTEAFF. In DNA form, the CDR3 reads TGCGCCACCAAGACGGGACACGGGAACACTGAAGCTTTCTTT.

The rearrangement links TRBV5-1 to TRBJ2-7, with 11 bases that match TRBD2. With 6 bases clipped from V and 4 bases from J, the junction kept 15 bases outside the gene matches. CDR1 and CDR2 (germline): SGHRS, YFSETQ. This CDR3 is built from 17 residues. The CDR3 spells CASTLASGGPIVYEQYF. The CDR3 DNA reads TGCGCCAGCACTCTGGCTAGCGGGGGGCCTATCGTTTACGAGCAGTACTTC.

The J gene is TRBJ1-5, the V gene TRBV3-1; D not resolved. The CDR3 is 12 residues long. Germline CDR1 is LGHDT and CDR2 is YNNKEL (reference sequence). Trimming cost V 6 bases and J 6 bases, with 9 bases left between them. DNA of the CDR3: TGTGCCAGCAGTCACACGGGTCAGCCCCAGCATTTT. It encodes CASSHTGQPQHF.

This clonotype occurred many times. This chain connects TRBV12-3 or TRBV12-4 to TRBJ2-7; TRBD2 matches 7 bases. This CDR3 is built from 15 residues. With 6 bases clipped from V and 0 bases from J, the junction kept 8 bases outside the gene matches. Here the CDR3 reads CASRSGTTSSYEQYF. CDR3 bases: TGTGCCAGCAGGTCCGGGACTACGAGCTCCTACGAGCAGTACTTC.

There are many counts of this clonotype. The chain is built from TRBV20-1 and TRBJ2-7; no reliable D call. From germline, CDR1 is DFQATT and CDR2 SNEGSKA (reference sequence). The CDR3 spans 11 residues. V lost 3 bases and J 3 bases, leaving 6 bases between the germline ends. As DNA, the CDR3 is TGCAGTGCTAGTTTGATCTACGAGCAGTACTTC. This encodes CSASLIYEQYF.

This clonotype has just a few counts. The CDR3 DNA sequence: TGCGCCAGCAAACCCGGGGGGACGAACACCGGGGAGCTGTTTTTT. Its protein product is CASKPGGTNTGELFF. The chain combines TRBV10-1 with TRBJ2-2; TRBD2 aligns across 7 bases. This CDR3 has 15 residues. Trimming at V came to 7 bases and at J to 0 bases, leaving 5 bases not matched to a gene. Germline-derived CDR1 and CDR2 are WNHNN and SYGVQD (reference sequence).

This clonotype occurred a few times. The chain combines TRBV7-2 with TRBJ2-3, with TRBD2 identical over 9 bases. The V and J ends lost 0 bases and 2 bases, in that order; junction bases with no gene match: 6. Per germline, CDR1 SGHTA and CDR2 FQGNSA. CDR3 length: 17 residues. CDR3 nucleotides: TGTGCCAGCAGCTTAGCATCAAGCGGGGGGCACACAGATACGCAGTATTTT. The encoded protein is CASSLASSGGHTDTQYF.

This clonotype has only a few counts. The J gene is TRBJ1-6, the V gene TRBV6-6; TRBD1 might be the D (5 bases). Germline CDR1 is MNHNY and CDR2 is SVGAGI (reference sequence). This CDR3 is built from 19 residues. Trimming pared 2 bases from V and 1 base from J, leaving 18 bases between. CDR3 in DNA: TGTGCCAGCAGTTACCCACCTGGAGGGGATTTTTCCTATAATTCACCCCTCCACTTT. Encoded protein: CASSYPPGGDFSYNSPLHF.

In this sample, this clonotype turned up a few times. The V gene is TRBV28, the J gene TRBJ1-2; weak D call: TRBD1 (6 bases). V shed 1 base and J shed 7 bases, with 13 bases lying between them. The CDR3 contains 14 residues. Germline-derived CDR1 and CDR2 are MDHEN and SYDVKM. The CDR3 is CASSLSQGSSGYTF. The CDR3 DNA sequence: TGTGCCAGCAGTTTATCGCAGGGGTCGTCTGGCTACACCTTC.

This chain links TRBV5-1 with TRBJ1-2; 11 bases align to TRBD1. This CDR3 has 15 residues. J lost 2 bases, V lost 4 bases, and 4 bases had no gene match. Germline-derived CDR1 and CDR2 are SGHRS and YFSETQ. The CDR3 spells CASSAGQGANYGYTF. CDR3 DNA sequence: TGCGCCAGCAGCGCCGGACAGGGGGCGAACTATGGCTACACCTTC.

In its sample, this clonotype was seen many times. The CDR3 nucleotides read TGTGCCACCAGCAGTCAGGGAAGCACAGATACGCAGTATTTT. Protein: CATSSQGSTDTQYF. This chain connects TRBV15 to TRBJ2-3, with a tentative D call TRBD1 (5 bases). Trimming shortened V by 3 bases and J by 0 bases, and 7 bases separated the two germline ends. In germline, CDR1 is LNHNV, CDR2 YYDKDF (reference sequence). The CDR3 runs to 14 residues.

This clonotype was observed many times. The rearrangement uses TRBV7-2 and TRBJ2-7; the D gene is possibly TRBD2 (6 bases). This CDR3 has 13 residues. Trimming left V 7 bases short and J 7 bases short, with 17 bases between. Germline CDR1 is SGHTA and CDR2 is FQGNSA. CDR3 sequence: CASTQTGAREQYF. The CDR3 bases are TGTGCCAGCACCCAGACGGGAGCGAGAGAGCAGTACTTC.

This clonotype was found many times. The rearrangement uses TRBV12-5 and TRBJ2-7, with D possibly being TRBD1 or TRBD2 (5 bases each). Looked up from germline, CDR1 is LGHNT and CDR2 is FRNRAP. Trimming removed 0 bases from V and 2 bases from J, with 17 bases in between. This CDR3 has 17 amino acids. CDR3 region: CASGLVRLTAEPYEQYF. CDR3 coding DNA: TGTGCTAGTGGTTTGGTACGATTGACAGCGGAACCCTACGAGCAGTACTTC.

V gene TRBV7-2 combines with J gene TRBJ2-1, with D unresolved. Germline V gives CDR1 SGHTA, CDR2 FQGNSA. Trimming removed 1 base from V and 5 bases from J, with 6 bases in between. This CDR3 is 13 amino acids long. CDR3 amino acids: CASSLDADNEQFF. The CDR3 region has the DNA TGTGCCAGCAGCTTAGATGCGGACAATGAGCAGTTCTTC.

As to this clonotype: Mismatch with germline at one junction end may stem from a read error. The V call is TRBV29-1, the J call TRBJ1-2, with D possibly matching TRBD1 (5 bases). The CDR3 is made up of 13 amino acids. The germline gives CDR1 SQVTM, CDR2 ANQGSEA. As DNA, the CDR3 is TGCAGCGTTGAATTCAGGGCTTTGGCTGGCTACACATTC. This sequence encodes CSVEFRALAGYTF.

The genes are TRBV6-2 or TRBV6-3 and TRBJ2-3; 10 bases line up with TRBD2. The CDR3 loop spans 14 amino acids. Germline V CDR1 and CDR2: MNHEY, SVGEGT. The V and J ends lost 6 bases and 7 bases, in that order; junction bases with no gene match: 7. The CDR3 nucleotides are TGTGCCAGCAGACCGGGACTAGCGACGCATACGCAGTATTTT. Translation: CASRPGLATHTQYF.

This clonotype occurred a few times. The chain's CDR3 is CASSPKGNTDTQYF. CDR3 sequence (DNA): TGTGCCAGCTCACCGAAGGGGAACACAGATACGCAGTATTTT. This chain links TRBV18 with TRBJ2-3; D possibly corresponds to TRBD1 (5 bases). Germline values: CDR1 KGHSH, CDR2 LQKENI. V was shortened by 3 bases and J by 2 bases, with 9 bases between the two germline ends. The CDR3 has 14 residues.

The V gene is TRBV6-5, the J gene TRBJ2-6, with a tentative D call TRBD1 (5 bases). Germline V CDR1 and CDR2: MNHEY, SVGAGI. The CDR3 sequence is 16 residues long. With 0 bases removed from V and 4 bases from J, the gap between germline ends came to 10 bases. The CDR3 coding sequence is TGTGCCAGCAGTTACTCTCAGGGTTCAGGGGCCAACGTCCTGACTTTC. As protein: CASSYSQGSGANVLTF.

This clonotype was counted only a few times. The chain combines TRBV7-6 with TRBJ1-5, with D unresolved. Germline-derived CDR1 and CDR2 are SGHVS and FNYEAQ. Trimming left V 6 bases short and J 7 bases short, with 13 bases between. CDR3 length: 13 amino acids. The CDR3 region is CASSWERKQPQHF. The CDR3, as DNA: TGTGCCAGCAGTTGGGAGAGGAAACAGCCCCAGCATTTT.

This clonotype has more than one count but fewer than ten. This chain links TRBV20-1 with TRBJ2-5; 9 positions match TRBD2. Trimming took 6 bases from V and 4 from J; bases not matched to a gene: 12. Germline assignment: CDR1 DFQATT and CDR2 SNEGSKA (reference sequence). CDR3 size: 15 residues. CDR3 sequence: CSAAELAGILETQYF. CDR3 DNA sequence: TGCAGTGCCGCCGAACTAGCGGGTATCCTAGAGACCCAGTACTTC.

Here the CDR3 reads CSGIDSSSTDTQYF. The CDR3, as DNA: TGCAGTGGGATTGACAGTTCTAGCACAGATACGCAGTATTTT. V usage is TRBV20-1 and J usage is TRBJ2-3; possible D gene TRBD1, 5 bases. The CDR3 extends over 14 amino acids. Germline V gene data show CDR1 as DFQATT and CDR2 as SNEGSKA (reference sequence). The V gene lost 7 bases and the J gene lost 0 bases, with 14 bases spanning the gap.

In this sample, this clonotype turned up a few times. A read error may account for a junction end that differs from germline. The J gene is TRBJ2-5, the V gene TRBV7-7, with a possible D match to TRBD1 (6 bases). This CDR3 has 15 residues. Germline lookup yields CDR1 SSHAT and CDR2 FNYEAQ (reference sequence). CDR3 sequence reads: CASSRNYQGRETQYF. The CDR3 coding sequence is TGTGCTAGCAGCCGCAACTATCAGGGGCGGGAGACCCAGTACTTC.

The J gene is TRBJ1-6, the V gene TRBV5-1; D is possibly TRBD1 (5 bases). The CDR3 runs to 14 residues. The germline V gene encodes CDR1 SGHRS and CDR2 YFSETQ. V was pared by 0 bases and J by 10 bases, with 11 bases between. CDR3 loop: CASSLDTGDSPLHF. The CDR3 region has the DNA TGCGCCAGCAGCTTGGACACAGGAGACTCACCCCTCCACTTT.

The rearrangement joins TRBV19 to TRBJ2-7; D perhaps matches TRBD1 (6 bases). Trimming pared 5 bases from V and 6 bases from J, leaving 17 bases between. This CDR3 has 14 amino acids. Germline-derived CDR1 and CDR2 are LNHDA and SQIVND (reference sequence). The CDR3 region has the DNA TGTGCCAGTAGTGTCCGCTACAGGGAAGCCGAGCAGTACTTC. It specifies CASSVRYREAEQYF.

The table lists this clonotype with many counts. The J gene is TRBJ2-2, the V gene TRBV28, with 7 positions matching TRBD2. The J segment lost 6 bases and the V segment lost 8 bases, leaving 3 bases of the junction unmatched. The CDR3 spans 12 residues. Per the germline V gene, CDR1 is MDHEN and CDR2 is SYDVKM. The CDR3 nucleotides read TGTGCCAGCGGGGGGGGTGCCGGGGAGCTGTTTTTT. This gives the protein CASGGGAGELFF.

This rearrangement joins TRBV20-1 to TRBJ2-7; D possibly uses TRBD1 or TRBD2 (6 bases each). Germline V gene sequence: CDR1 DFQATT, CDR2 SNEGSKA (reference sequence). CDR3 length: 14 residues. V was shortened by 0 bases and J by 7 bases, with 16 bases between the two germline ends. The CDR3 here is CSARDPEGGVEQYF. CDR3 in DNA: TGCAGTGCTAGAGATCCTGAGGGGGGCGTAGAGCAGTACTTC.